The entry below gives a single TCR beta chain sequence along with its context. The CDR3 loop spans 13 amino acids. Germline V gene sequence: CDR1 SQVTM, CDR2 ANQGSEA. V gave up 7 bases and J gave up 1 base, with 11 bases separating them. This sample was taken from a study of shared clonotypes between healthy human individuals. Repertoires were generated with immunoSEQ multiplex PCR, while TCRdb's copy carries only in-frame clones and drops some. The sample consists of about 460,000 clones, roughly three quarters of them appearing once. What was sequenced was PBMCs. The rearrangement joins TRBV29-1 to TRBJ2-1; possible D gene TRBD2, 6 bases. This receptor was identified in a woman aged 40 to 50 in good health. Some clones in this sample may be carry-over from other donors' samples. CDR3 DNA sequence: TGCAGCGCCTGGGACTCATCCTACAATGAGCAGTTCTTC. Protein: CSAWDSSYNEQFF.